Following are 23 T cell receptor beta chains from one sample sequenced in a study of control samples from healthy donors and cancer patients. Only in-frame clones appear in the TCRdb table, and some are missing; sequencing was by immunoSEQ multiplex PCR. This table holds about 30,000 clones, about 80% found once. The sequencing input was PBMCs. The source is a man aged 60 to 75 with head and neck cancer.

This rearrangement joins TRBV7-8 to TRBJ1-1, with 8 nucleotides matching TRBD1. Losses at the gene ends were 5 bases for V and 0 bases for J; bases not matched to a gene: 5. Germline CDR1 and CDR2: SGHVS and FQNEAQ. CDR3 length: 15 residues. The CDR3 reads CASSETTGVNTEAFF. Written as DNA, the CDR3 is TGTGCCAGCAGCGAAACGACAGGGGTGAACACTGAAGCTTTCTTT.

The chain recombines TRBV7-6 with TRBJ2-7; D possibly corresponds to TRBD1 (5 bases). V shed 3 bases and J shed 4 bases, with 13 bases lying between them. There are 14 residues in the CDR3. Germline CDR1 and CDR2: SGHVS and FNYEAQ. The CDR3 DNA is TGTGCCAGCAGCTTGCAGGGCAACCTTTACGAGCAGTACTTC. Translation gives CASSLQGNLYEQYF.

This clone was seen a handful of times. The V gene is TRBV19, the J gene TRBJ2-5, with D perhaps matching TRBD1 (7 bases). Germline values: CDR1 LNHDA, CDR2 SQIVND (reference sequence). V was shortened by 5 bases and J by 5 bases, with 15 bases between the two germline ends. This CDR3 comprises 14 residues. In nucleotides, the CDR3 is TGTGCCAGTAGTCTCATCAGGGGGGCGGAGACCCAGTACTTC. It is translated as CASSLIRGAETQYF.

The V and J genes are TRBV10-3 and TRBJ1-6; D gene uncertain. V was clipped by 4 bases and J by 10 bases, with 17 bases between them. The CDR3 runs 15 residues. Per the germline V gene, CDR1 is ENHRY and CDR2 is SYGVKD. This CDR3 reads CAISADGGARSPLHF. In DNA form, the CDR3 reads TGTGCCATCAGTGCGGACGGAGGTGCTCGGTCACCCCTCCACTTT.

For the CDR3, the DNA is TGTGCCAGCAGCCAAGACAGGGCCAGCTCTGGAAACACCATATATTTT. Translating it yields CASSQDRASSGNTIYF. V and J are TRBV4-2 and TRBJ1-3; possible D gene TRBD1, 5 bases. The germline V and J ends were trimmed by 0 bases and 0 bases, with 9 bases remaining between them. Germline V gives CDR1 LGHNA, CDR2 YNFKEQ. CDR3 size: 16 residues.

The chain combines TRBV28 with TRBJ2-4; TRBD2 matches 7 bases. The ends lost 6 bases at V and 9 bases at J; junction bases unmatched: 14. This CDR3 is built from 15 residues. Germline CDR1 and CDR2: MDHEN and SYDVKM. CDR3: CASSPPGRGTSIQYF. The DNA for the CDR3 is TGTGCCAGCAGCCCCCCGGGGCGGGGGACCAGCATTCAGTACTTC.

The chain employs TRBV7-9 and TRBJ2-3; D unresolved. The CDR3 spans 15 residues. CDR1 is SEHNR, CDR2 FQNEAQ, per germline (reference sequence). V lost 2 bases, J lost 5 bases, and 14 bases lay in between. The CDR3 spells CASSLIPEIEDTQYF. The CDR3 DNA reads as TGTGCCAGCAGCTTAATCCCGGAAATCGAAGATACGCAGTATTTT.

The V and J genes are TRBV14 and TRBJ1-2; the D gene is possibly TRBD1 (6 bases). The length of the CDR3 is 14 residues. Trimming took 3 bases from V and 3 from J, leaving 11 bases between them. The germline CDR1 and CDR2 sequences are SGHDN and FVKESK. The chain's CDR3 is CASSHKAGDYGYTF. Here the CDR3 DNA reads TGTGCCAGCAGCCATAAGGCAGGGGACTATGGCTACACCTTC.

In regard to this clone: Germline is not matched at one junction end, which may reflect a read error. The CDR3 is CASSLSRTGAAKF. The CDR3 nucleotides are TGTGCCAGCAGTTTATCCCGCACAGGGGCCGCCAAGTTT. The genes are TRBV27 and TRBJ1-1, with TRBD1 matching over 7 bases. This CDR3 is built from 13 residues. Per the germline V gene, CDR1 is MNHEY and CDR2 is SMNVEV (reference sequence).

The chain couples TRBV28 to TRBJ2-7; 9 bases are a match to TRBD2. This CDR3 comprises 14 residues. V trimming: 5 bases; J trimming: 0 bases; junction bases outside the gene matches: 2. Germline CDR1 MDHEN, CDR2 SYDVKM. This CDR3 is CASSRLADSYEQYF. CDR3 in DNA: TGTGCCAGCAGTCGACTAGCGGACTCCTACGAGCAGTACTTC.

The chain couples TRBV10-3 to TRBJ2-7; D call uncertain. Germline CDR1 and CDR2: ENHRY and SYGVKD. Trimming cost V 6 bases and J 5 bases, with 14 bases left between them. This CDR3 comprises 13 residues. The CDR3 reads CAIRLTVVDEQYF. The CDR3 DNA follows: TGTGCCATCAGACTCACGGTGGTCGACGAGCAGTACTTC.

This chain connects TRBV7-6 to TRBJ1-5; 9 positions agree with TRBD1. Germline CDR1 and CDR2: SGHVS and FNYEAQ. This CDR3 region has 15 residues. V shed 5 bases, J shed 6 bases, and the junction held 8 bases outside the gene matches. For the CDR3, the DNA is TGTGCCAGCAGCGCTACAGGGGGCGTTGGTCAGCCCCAGCATTTT. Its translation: CASSATGGVGQPQHF. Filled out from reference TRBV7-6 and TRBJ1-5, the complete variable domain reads GAGVSQSPRYKVTKRGQDVALRCDPISGHVSLYWYRQALGQGPEFLTYFNYEAQQDKSGLPNDRFSAERPEGSISTLTIQRTEQRDSAMYRCASSATGGVGQPQHFGDGTRLSIL.

The CDR3 DNA sequence: TGTGCCAGCAGGTGGGACAGGGAGAACACTGAAGCTTTCTTT. It is translated as CASRWDRENTEAFF. The rearrangement joins TRBV6-5 to TRBJ1-1; 9 bases map to TRBD1. The CDR3 contains 14 residues. V was clipped by 6 bases and J by 1 base; unmatched bases: 3. Germline V gene lookup returns CDR1 MNHEY and CDR2 SVGAGI.

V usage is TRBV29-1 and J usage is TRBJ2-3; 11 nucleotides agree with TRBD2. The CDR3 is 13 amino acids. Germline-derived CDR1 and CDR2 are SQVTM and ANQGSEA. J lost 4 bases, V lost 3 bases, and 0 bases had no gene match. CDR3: CSVDSGRADTQYF. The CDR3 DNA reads TGCAGCGTTGATAGCGGGAGGGCAGATACGCAGTATTTT.

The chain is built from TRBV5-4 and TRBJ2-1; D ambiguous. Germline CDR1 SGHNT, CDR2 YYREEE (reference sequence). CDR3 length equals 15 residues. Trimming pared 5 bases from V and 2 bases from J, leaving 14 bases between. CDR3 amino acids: CASRLEFLTYNEQFF. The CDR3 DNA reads TGTGCCAGCAGGCTTGAGTTCTTAACCTACAATGAGCAGTTCTTC.

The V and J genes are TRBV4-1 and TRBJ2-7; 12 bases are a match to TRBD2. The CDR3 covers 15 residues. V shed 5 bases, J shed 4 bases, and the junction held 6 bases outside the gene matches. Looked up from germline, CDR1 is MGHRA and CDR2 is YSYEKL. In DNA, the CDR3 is TGCGCCAGCAGCACACCGACTAGCGGGAGTTACGAGCAGTACTTC. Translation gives CASSTPTSGSYEQYF.

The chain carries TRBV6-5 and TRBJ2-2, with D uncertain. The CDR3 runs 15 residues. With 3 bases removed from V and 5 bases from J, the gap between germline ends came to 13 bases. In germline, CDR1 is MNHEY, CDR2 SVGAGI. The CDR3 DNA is TGTGCCAGCAGTTATAACAGAAAGACAACCGGGGAGCTGTTTTTT. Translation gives CASSYNRKTTGELFF.

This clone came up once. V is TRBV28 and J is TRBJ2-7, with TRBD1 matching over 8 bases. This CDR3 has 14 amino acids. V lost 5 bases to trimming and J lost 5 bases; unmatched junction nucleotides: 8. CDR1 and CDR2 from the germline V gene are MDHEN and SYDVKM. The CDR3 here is CASSPYRGTHEQYF. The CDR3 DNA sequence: TGTGCCAGCAGTCCATACAGGGGGACCCACGAGCAGTACTTC.

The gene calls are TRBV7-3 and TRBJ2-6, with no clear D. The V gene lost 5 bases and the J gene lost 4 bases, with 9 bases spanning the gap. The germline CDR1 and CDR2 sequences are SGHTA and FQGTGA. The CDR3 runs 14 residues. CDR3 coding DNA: TGTGCCAGCAGCCGTGCATCCGGGGCCAACGTCCTGACTTTC. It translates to CASSRASGANVLTF.

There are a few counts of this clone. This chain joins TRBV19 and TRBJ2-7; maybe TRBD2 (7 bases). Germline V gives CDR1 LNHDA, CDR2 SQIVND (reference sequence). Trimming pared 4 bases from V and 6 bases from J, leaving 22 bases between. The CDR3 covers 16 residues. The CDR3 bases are TGTGCCAGTAGTACCCTGGGGGCGGGAGAAGGGCTCGAGCAGTACTTC. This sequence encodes CASSTLGAGEGLEQYF. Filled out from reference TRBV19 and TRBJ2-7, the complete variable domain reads DGGITQSPKYLFRKEGQNVTLSCEQNLNHDAMYWYRQDPGQGLRLIYYSQIVNDFQKGDIAEGYSVSREKKESFPLTVTSAQKNPTAFYLCASSTLGAGEGLEQYFGPGTRLTVT.

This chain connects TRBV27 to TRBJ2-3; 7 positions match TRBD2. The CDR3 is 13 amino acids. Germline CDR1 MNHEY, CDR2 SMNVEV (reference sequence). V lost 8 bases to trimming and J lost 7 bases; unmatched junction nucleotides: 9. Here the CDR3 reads CASRSGVLHTQYF. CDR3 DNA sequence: TGTGCCAGCCGAAGCGGGGTCTTGCATACGCAGTATTTT.

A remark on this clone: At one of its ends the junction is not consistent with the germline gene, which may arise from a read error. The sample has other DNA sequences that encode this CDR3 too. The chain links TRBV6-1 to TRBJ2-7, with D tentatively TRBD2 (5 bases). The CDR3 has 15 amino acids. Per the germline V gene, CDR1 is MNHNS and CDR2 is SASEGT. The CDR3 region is CASSDLPGEAYEQYF. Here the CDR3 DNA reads TGTGCCAGCAGTGACCTACCCGGGGAAGCTTACGAGCAATACTTC.

The CDR3 nucleotides read TGTGCCAGCAGCCCCCGCCCCACTGAAGCTTTCTTT. Its translation: CASSPRPTEAFF. The J gene is TRBJ1-1, the V gene TRBV11-2; no reliable D call. This CDR3 is built from 12 residues. The germline V gene has CDR1 SGHAT and CDR2 FQNNGV. The ends were cut back, 5 bases at V and 4 bases at J, with 8 bases in the middle.